The T cell receptor beta chain described here comes from a study of T cell responses to AZD1222 COVID-19 vaccine. Notes on the study in general: When two AZD1222 doses had been given, Spike-specific TCR breadth and depth rose.

In the case of this clone: Its matching antigen is unknown.

Per the germline V gene, CDR1 is SGHRS and CDR2 is YFSETQ. This CDR3 has 17 residues. V shed 1 base and J 6 bases; nucleotides not matched to a gene: 13. Using immunoSEQ multiplex PCR, the repertoire was profiled, and TCRdb retains in-frame clones only, with some absent. The sample lists 150,000 or so clones; about nine tenths were seen once. The chain couples TRBV5-1 to TRBJ2-7; TRBD2 matches 10 bases. The source was peripheral blood, collected on day 0 of AZD1222 vaccination. The receptor's source is an adult in good health. The CDR3 nucleotides read TGCGCCAGCAGCTTGACTGTTGGTAGCGGGAGGTTGGGCGAGCAGTACTTC. This encodes CASSLTVGSGRLGEQYF.